This paragraph reports one TCR beta chain. What it binds is unknown. The method was immunoSEQ multiplex PCR; TCRdb's version includes in-frame clones alone and lacks a portion of them. The sample includes about 140,000 clones. This sample is part of a study of T cell responses to AZD1222 COVID-19 vaccine. General study findings and limits: Donors were largely white British and mainly female; clonal diversity was possibly underestimated. Distributed over spike, vaccine-associated CD4 TCRs predominated at 160-218 and 743-854. Of spike-specific TCRs, nearly half reportedly target regions left unmutated in variants.

Per germline, CDR1 KGHSH and CDR2 LQKENI. The CDR3 is 16 residues long. Trimming removed 3 bases at V and 4 bases at J, with 18 bases between. The TCR sequence derives from an adult in good health. Material for sequencing was peripheral blood. This chain links TRBV18 with TRBJ1-1, with D perhaps matching TRBD1 (6 bases). The CDR3 coding sequence is TGTGCCAGCTCACCCGGACAGATGGGGAGCGGCACTGAAGCTTTCTTT. It specifies CASSPGQMGSGTEAFF. The full variable domain, in which reference TRBV18 and TRBJ1-1 provide the parts outside the CDR3, is NAGVMQNPRHLVRRRGQEARLRCSPMKGHSHVYWYRQLPEEGLKFMVYLQKENIIDESGMPKERFSAEFPKEGPSILRIQQVVRGDSAAYFCASSPGQMGSGTEAFFGQGTRLTVV.